Each of the 13 T cell receptor beta chains below was sequenced from the same sample in a study of shared clonotypes between healthy human individuals. Sequencing used immunoSEQ multiplex PCR; TCRdb keeps in-frame clones, though not all of them. The sample consists of roughly 2,300,000 clones, around 93% of them appearing once. Specimen: naive CD4+ T cells from PBMCs. The subset was: CD45RA+ positively selected. All receptors derive from a man younger than 30 in good health. Some clones in this sample may be carry-over from other donors' samples.

The genes are TRBV6-1 and TRBJ2-1; TRBD1 agrees at 7 bases. The V gene end was trimmed by 5 bases and the J gene end by 8 bases; junction bases not matched to a gene: 6. Looked up from germline, CDR1 is MNHNS and CDR2 is SASEGT. The CDR3 loop spans 13 amino acids. The chain's CDR3 is CASSRQGWDEQFF. The CDR3 DNA reads TGTGCCAGCAGTAGACAGGGTTGGGATGAGCAGTTCTTC.

On this clone: This CDR3 is also generated by other DNA sequences in the sample. This chain uses TRBV28 with TRBJ2-2; D may match TRBD1 or TRBD2 (6 bases each). The CDR3 is 14 residues long. With 3 bases removed from V and 3 bases from J, the gap between germline ends came to 8 bases. Germline V CDR1 and CDR2: MDHEN, SYDVKM. CDR3 in DNA: TGTGCCAGCAGTTTGGGGGGCTACACCGGGGAGCTGTTTTTT. This gives the protein CASSLGGYTGELFF.

The chain joins TRBV18 to TRBJ1-1; tentative D call: TRBD1 (6 bases). Germline V lookup: CDR1 KGHSH, CDR2 LQKENI. The CDR3 totals 16 residues. V was clipped by 3 bases and J by 2 bases, with 16 bases between them. CDR3 residues: CASSPGTWGINTEAFF. The CDR3 nucleotides are TGTGCCAGCTCACCCGGGACATGGGGTATCAACACTGAAGCTTTCTTT.

The chain employs TRBV6-1 and TRBJ2-3, with D possibly being TRBD2 (5 bases). Per germline, CDR1 MNHNS and CDR2 SASEGT. This CDR3 spans 15 amino acids. V dropped 4 bases and J dropped 1 base, with 12 bases sitting between them. The CDR3 loop reads CASSGLEGGTDTQYF. The CDR3 DNA is TGTGCCAGCAGTGGTCTTGAGGGCGGCACAGATACGCAGTATTTT.

This chain joins TRBV9 and TRBJ1-3, with a tentative D call TRBD1 (5 bases). This CDR3 is 16 amino acids long. CDR1 is SGDLS, CDR2 YYNGEE, per germline. The V end was cut by 0 bases, the J end by 2 bases, with 12 bases between. The CDR3 reads CASSVDRGTTGNTIYF. In nucleotides, the CDR3 is TGTGCCAGCAGCGTAGATCGGGGCACAACTGGAAACACCATATATTTT.

The chain's CDR3 is CASSRAGRGGTDTQYF. In DNA form, the CDR3 reads TGTGCCAGCAGTCGAGCTGGGCGGGGCGGCACAGATACGCAGTATTTT. The chain carries TRBV28 and TRBJ2-3; D is perhaps TRBD2 (6 bases). V lost 5 bases to trimming and J lost 1 base, with 16 bases between them. The CDR3 has 16 residues. CDR1 is MDHEN and CDR2 is SYDVKM in the germline V gene.

The chain recombines TRBV5-1 with TRBJ1-5; D may be TRBD1 (6 bases). V lost 0 bases and J 3 bases, leaving 10 bases between the germline ends. CDR1 is SGHRS and CDR2 is YFSETQ in the germline V gene. The length of the CDR3 is 15 residues. As DNA, the CDR3 is TGCGCCAGCAGCTTGGACACAGGGATCAATCAGCCCCAGCATTTT. This codes for CASSLDTGINQPQHF.

Regarding this clone: At one boundary the junction diverges from the germline segment, which might be a read error. The V gene is TRBV28, the J gene TRBJ2-1; 8 bases align to TRBD2. The germline V gene has CDR1 MDHEN and CDR2 SYDVKM. The CDR3 runs to 14 residues. The DNA for the CDR3 is TGCGCGGGCAGCGGGAGACCGGGCTACAATGAGCAGTTCTTC. Protein: CAGSGRPGYNEQFF.

The chain couples TRBV5-1 to TRBJ2-5; TRBD2 is a possible D gene (6 bases). The ends were cut back, 3 bases at V and 5 bases at J, with 14 bases in the middle. The germline V gene has CDR1 SGHRS and CDR2 YFSETQ. The CDR3 loop spans 14 amino acids. The CDR3 nucleotides are TGCGCCAGCAGCTGGGCCGGGAGCGGGGAGACCCAGTACTTC. Amino acids: CASSWAGSGETQYF.

This clone has a single count. Other DNA sequences in the same sample also yield this CDR3. This sequence joins TRBV18 and TRBJ2-3, with D possibly TRBD2 on 6 matching bases. The CDR3 length is 14 residues. The germline gives CDR1 KGHSH, CDR2 LQKENI. The V gene lost 3 bases and the J gene lost 3 bases, with 10 bases spanning the gap. The CDR3 nucleotides are TGTGCCAGCTCACCCACCGGGGGTACAGATACGCAGTATTTT. It encodes CASSPTGGTDTQYF.

This chain joins TRBV6-6 and TRBJ1-2; D is perhaps TRBD1 (5 bases). V was pared by 1 base and J by 4 bases, with 10 bases between. The CDR3 sequence is 14 residues long. Germline V gene sequence: CDR1 MNHNY, CDR2 SVGAGI (reference sequence). Here the CDR3 DNA reads TGTGCCAGCAGTTACTATGAGACAGCCTATGGCTACACCTTC. This translates into CASSYYETAYGYTF.

This rearrangement joins TRBV19 to TRBJ1-5; D is perhaps TRBD1 (5 bases). Germline lookup yields CDR1 LNHDA and CDR2 SQIVND (reference sequence). V was clipped by 5 bases and J by 6 bases, with 23 bases between them. The CDR3 runs 17 residues. CDR3 DNA sequence: TGTGCCAGTAGTCTCCAGGGAGTGATGCTTAGGGGTCAGCCCCAGCATTTT. Translated: CASSLQGVMLRGQPQHF.

This clone was recorded only once. CDR3 sequence (DNA): TGCGCCAGCAGTCCGAGGGAAGCCAAAAACATTCAGTACTTC. Its protein product is CASSPREAKNIQYF. The chain uses TRBV5-1 and TRBJ2-4; D perhaps matches TRBD2 (5 bases). The V gene lost 5 bases and the J gene lost 0 bases, with 9 bases spanning the gap. This CDR3 is 14 amino acids long. CDR1 is SGHRS and CDR2 is YFSETQ in the germline V gene. The whole variable domain, remainder taken from reference TRBV5-1 and TRBJ2-4, is KAGVTQTPRYLIKTRGQQVTLSCSPISGHRSVSWYQQTPGQGLQFLFEYFSETQRNKGNFPGRFSGRQFSNSRSEMNVSTLELGDSALYLCASSPREAKNIQYFGAGTRLSVL.